One sample yielded the 11 T cell receptor beta chains listed below, sequenced in a study of blood T cell repertoires in COVID-19 (dated by TCRdb to the early 2020s). The library was prepared using the immunoSEQ multiplex PCR assay. TCRdb carries this immuneACCESS record with in-frame sequences only. Its versions omit some clonotypes, under half of them owing to an unresolved V gene in the studies checked, with the rest unexplained. This sample gives 170,000 or so clones in total; about 88% of them show up just once. Roughly 2% of the sample belongs to the ten largest clones. Material: peripheral blood. These TCRs come from a man aged 18 to 29 who had recovered from COVID-19.

The chain carries TRBV6-4 and TRBJ1-6; D is possibly TRBD1 (5 bases). The ends were cut back, 3 bases at V and 2 bases at J, with 5 bases in the middle. Germline values: CDR1 MRHNA, CDR2 SNTAGT. This CDR3 has 14 residues. This CDR3 is CASSETAYNSPLHF. CDR3 bases: TGTGCCAGCAGTGAGACAGCCTATAATTCACCCCTCCACTTT.

The V and J genes are TRBV7-9 and TRBJ1-2; TRBD1 is a possible D gene (5 bases). V was cut by 1 base and J by 0 bases, with 9 bases left in between. The CDR3 has 15 residues. Germline CDR1 reads SEHNR; CDR2 reads FQNEAQ (reference sequence). The CDR3 sequence is CASSLVQVANYGYTF. CDR3 bases: TGTGCCAGCAGCTTAGTACAGGTAGCTAACTATGGCTACACCTTC.

The chain couples TRBV10-1 to TRBJ2-4; 7 bases fit TRBD1. Germline-derived CDR1 and CDR2 are WNHNN and SYGVQD (reference sequence). The junction had 5 bases not matched to a gene; V was cut back by 3 bases and J by 3 bases. The CDR3 totals 15 residues. The CDR3 protein is CASSDGTEDKNIQYF. The CDR3 nucleotides are TGCGCCAGCAGTGATGGGACAGAGGACAAAAACATTCAGTACTTC.

The chain has TRBV4-3 and TRBJ2-3; 10 bases line up with TRBD2. The germline CDR1 and CDR2 sequences are LGHNA and YSLEER. The V and J ends lost 1 base and 2 bases, in that order; junction bases with no gene match: 18. The CDR3 extends over 21 amino acids. CDR3 residues: CASSQGASWLAGEGPTDTQYF. The CDR3, as DNA: TGCGCCAGCAGCCAAGGGGCTTCCTGGCTAGCGGGAGAGGGCCCCACAGATACGCAGTATTTT.

This sequence joins TRBV3-1 (or the pseudogene TRBV3-2) and TRBJ1-2, with TRBD1 identical over 7 bases. Germline V CDR1 and CDR2: LGHDT, YNNKEL (reference sequence). V was pared by 0 bases and J by 2 bases, with 9 bases of the junction left unmatched. This CDR3 comprises 17 residues. The DNA for the CDR3 is TGTGCCAGCAGCCAAGATATGGTACAGGGGCGCAACTATGGCTACACCTTC. As protein: CASSQDMVQGRNYGYTF.

This clone was detected only once. V is TRBV12-5 and J is TRBJ2-3; D might be TRBD1 (6 bases). Trimming left V 6 bases short and J 0 bases short, with 16 bases between. This CDR3 spans 16 amino acids. Germline assignment: CDR1 LGHNT and CDR2 FRNRAP. The CDR3 protein is CASGFHRDISTDTQYF. The CDR3 coding sequence is TGTGCTAGTGGCTTTCACCGGGACATTAGCACAGATACGCAGTATTTT.

The chain uses TRBV11-2 and TRBJ2-3, with 7 bases identical to TRBD2. With V trimmed by 3 bases and J by 2 bases, 14 bases remained unmatched. CDR3 length: 18 residues. Germline V gives CDR1 SGHAT, CDR2 FQNNGV. The CDR3: CASSLWISGAHSTDTQYF. Written as DNA, the CDR3 is TGTGCCAGCAGCTTGTGGATCAGCGGGGCCCACTCCACAGATACGCAGTATTTT.

This clone was recorded a few times. The rearrangement joins TRBV3-1 (or the pseudogene TRBV3-2) to TRBJ2-2; TRBD2 agrees at 10 bases. Germline CDR1 reads LGHDT; CDR2 reads YNNKEL (reference sequence). The CDR3 sequence is 16 residues long. Germline trimming cut 7 bases from V and 5 bases from J; bases unmatched to any gene: 10. DNA of the CDR3: TGTGCCAGCACCAATATCTTAGCGGGAGGAACCGGGGAGCTGTTTTTT. It specifies CASTNILAGGTGELFF.

The rearrangement links TRBV19 to TRBJ2-5; TRBD2 matches 7 bases. The germline gives CDR1 LNHDA, CDR2 SQIVND (reference sequence). This CDR3 is built from 15 residues. The V segment lost 3 bases and the J segment 0 bases; nucleotides outside the gene matches: 4. CDR3 DNA sequence: TGTGCCAGTAGTATCTCGCGGGAGTACCAAGAGACCCAGTACTTC. The encoded protein is CASSISREYQETQYF.

The chain couples TRBV28 to TRBJ1-1, with D unresolved. V lost 7 bases, J lost 4 bases, and 16 bases lay in between. Germline V gene lookup returns CDR1 MDHEN and CDR2 SYDVKM. The CDR3 runs to 14 residues. The CDR3 loop is CASTSPLGPTEAFF. The DNA for the CDR3 is TGTGCCAGCACCTCCCCCCTTGGGCCCACTGAAGCTTTCTTT.

The J gene is TRBJ2-1, the V gene TRBV2; 10 bases align to TRBD2. Germline CDR1 and CDR2: SNHLY and FYNNEI. The CDR3 runs to 14 residues. V shed 8 bases, J shed 1 base, and the junction held 2 bases outside the gene matches. The CDR3 sequence is CASGSGRSYNEQFF. The CDR3 bases are TGTGCCAGCGGTAGCGGGAGGTCCTACAATGAGCAGTTCTTC.